This is a list of T cell receptor beta chains from one sample in a study of beta chain features in type 1 diabetes. Sequencing used immunoSEQ multiplex PCR; TCRdb keeps in-frame clones, though not all of them. The sample carries under 150,000 clones, roughly 53% recorded once. The sequencing sample was made of Tregs from blood. All receptors come from a man between 18 and 29 years old in good health. Both conserved end residues are part of each CDR3. D genes are given only for firm matches. Some rows have no size entry. The others give once, few or many, or a class for an expanded clone.

CAISEGQGRSGANVLTF TGTGCCATCAGTGAGGGACAGGGCCGCTCTGGGGCCAACGTCCTGACTTTC TRBV10-3 . TRBD1 TRBJ2-6
CASSYLSGTDYYGYTF TGTGCCAGCAGCTACCTTTCCGGGACAGACTACTATGGCTACACCTTC TRBV4-2 . TRBD1 TRBJ1-2
CASSQELAGGTDTQYF TGTGCCAGCAGCCAAGAACTAGCGGGGGGTACAGATACGCAGTATTTT TRBV4-2 . TRBD2 TRBJ2-3
CASRTGLAGVPEQFF TGTGCCAGCAGGACGGGACTAGCGGGAGTCCCGGAGCAGTTCTTC TRBV2 few TRBD2 TRBJ2-1
CASSSPRMRRVTGELFF TGTGCCAGCAGCTCGCCCAGGATGCGGAGGGTCACCGGGGAGCTGTTTTTT TRBV7-8 once . TRBJ2-2
CASSRDRRTVNEQFF TGTGCCAGCAGCCGGGATCGTAGGACAGTTAATGAGCAGTTCTTC TRBV14 . . TRBJ2-1
CASSLGGSNTGELFF TGTGCCAGCAGTTTGGGTGGGAGCAATACCGGGGAGCTGTTTTTT TRBV28 . . TRBJ2-2
CASRREGADTGELFF TGTGCCAGCAGACGAGAAGGGGCGGACACCGGGGAGCTGTTTTTT TRBV7-2 . . TRBJ2-2
CASSRGQGLYEQYF TGTGCCAGCTCACGGGGACAGGGTCTCTACGAGCAGTACTTC TRBV18 . TRBD1 TRBJ2-7
CASSYDSSNQPQHF TGTGCCAGCAGCTATGACAGTTCCAATCAGCCCCAGCATTTT TRBV7-9 few . TRBJ1-5
CASSVVTGGQQTQYF TGTGCCAGCAGCGTTGTGACAGGGGGCCAGCAGACCCAGTACTTC TRBV6-1 . TRBD1 TRBJ2-5
CASSPDRYYNEQFF TGTGCCAGCAGTCCGGACAGGTACTACAATGAGCAGTTCTTC TRBV6-4 few TRBD1 TRBJ2-1
CASSQDPSRRGAYEQYF TGTGCCAGCAGCCAAGACCCCTCACGCCGGGGTGCCTACGAGCAGTACTTC TRBV4-2 few . TRBJ2-7
CASSGAGTTYEQYF TGCGCCAGCAGCGGGGCGGGGACTACCTACGAGCAGTACTTC TRBV5-1 once TRBD2 TRBJ2-7
CAWSFEVIGNEQFF TGTGCCTGGTCGTTTGAGGTAATAGGCAATGAGCAGTTCTTC TRBV30 . . TRBJ2-1
CASSPSAETQYF TGTGCCAGCTCACCTTCCGCGGAGACCCAGTACTTC TRBV18 once . TRBJ2-5
CASSLDWALQETQYF TGTGCCAGCAGCTTAGACTGGGCTCTCCAAGAGACCCAGTACTTC TRBV7-9 few . TRBJ2-5
CASSANRVSYTGELFF TGTGCCAGCAGCGCAAACAGGGTTTCATACACCGGGGAGCTGTTTTTT TRBV11-1 few . TRBJ2-2
CASSLGALYNTDTQYF TGTGCCAGCAGCCTTGGAGCCTTATACAACACAGATACGCAGTATTTT TRBV7-2 . . TRBJ2-3
CASSFAGTSHEQFF TGTGCCAGCAGCTTCGCCGGAACTAGCCATGAGCAGTTCTTC TRBV7-9 . . TRBJ2-1
CASSYSSGTVYEQYF TGCGCCAGCAGCTATTCTAGCGGGACGGTCTACGAGCAGTACTTC TRBV5-1 few TRBD2 TRBJ2-7
CASSPLSLEQYF TGTGCCAGCAGTCCCCTCTCCCTCGAGCAGTACTTC TRBV7-2 few . TRBJ2-7
CASSLQPQTAQHF TGTGCCAGCAGCTTACAGCCCCAGACAGCCCAGCATTTT TRBV5-6 few . TRBJ1-5
CASGTTPGQGRGNEQFF TGTGCCAGCGGTACCACTCCAGGACAGGGACGGGGCAATGAGCAGTTCTTC TRBV28 . TRBD1 TRBJ2-1
CASSLLSNVLTF TGCGCCAGCAGCTTGCTCTCCAACGTCCTGACTTTC TRBV5-1 once . TRBJ2-6
CASSISETQYF TGTGCCAGTAGTATTAGTGAGACCCAGTACTTC TRBV19 . . TRBJ2-5
CAINRQLNYEQYF TGTGCCATCAATCGACAGTTGAACTACGAGCAGTACTTC TRBV10-3 few . TRBJ2-7
CASRPRTGSPLHF TGTGCCAGCAGACCCAGGACGGGATCACCCCTCCACTTT TRBV6-6 few . TRBJ1-6
CAWSTSGIDNEQFF TGTGCCTGGAGTACCAGCGGGATAGACAATGAGCAGTTCTTC TRBV30 few TRBD2 TRBJ2-1
CASSAGFGGGLETQYF TGTGCCAGCAGCGCCGGTTTTGGGGGGGGCCTCGAGACCCAGTACTTC TRBV9 . . TRBJ2-5
CASSKTSGGRYEQYF TGTGCCAGCAGCAAAACTAGCGGGGGGCGTTACGAGCAGTACTTC TRBV5-6 few TRBD2 TRBJ2-7
CASSFAGAVVFF TGCGCCAGCAGCTTTGCGGGGGCCGTGGTGTTTTTT TRBV5-1 . . TRBJ1-4
CASSPETGGIRSYEQYF TGTGCCAGCAGCCCAGAAACGGGGGGGATCAGGAGTTACGAGCAGTACTTC TRBV7-2 . TRBD2 TRBJ2-7
CASSGPQVIAKNIQYF TGTGCCAGCAGTGGCCCTCAGGTCATAGCCAAAAACATTCAGTACTTC TRBV2 . . TRBJ2-4
CASSLTRRTVLYF TGTGCCAGCAGCCTTACCCGGCGGACAGTTCTGTACTTC TRBV7-2 . . TRBJ2-7
CASSSGLAGVNEQFF TGCGCCAGCAGCTCGGGACTAGCGGGGGTCAATGAGCAGTTCTTC TRBV5-1 . TRBD2 TRBJ2-1
CATQALGTGGSQYF TGTGCCACCCAAGCCCTAGGGACAGGGGGTTCCCAGTACTTC TRBV19 . TRBD1 TRBJ2-4
CAWDLVGETQYF TGTGCCTGGGACTTGGTCGGGGAGACCCAGTACTTC TRBV30 few . TRBJ2-5
CAISGRGGARGYTF TGTGCCATCAGTGGTCGCGGGGGCGCGAGAGGCTACACCTTC TRBV10-3 few . TRBJ1-2
CASSLGAMGGEETQYF TGTGCCAGCAGTTTAGGGGCAATGGGGGGGGAAGAGACCCAGTACTTC TRBV28 . TRBD2 TRBJ2-5
CASSLTPGYNEQFF TGTGCCAGCAGCTTAACCCCAGGGTACAATGAGCAGTTCTTC TRBV7-3 . . TRBJ2-1
CASSHTRGETQYF TGTGCCAGCAGCCATACTCGAGGGGAGACCCAGTACTTC TRBV6-6 . . TRBJ2-5
CASSFAHYGGADTQYF TGTGCCAGCAGCTTCGCACACTATGGGGGCGCGGATACGCAGTATTTT TRBV7-9 few . TRBJ2-3
CASSTRTSGGTRQFF TGTGCCAGCAGCACTCGGACTAGCGGGGGAACGCGGCAGTTCTTC TRBV11-2 once TRBD2 TRBJ2-1
CATSSGQGIGKLFF TGTGCCACCAGCTCCGGACAGGGGATTGGAAAACTGTTTTTT TRBV15 . TRBD1 TRBJ1-4
CASSVVTGHNEKLFF TGTGCCAGCAGTGTAGTGACAGGCCATAATGAAAAACTGTTTTTT TRBV28 . . TRBJ1-4
CAGSLSQTNTEAFF TGTGCCGGCAGTTTAAGTCAGACTAACACTGAAGCTTTCTTT TRBV28 few . TRBJ1-1
CASSFIQGYNEQFF TGTGCCAGCAGCTTTATACAGGGGTACAATGAGCAGTTCTTC TRBV7-2 few TRBD1 TRBJ2-1
CASITQGIDAEDGYTF TGTGCCAGCATTACGCAGGGGATCGACGCGGAGGATGGCTACACCTTC TRBV28 . . TRBJ1-2
CATSRGGRNQPQHF TGTGCCACCAGCAGAGGCGGCCGCAATCAGCCCCAGCATTTT TRBV15 . . TRBJ1-5
CASSLQGTQYF TGTGCCAGCAGCCTCCAGGGGACCCAGTACTTC TRBV7-9 . . TRBJ2-5